The 25 T cell receptor beta chains listed next were all sequenced from one sample in a study of T cell repertoires and Cas9 in healthy adults (dated by TCRdb to 2016 to 2019). Library preparation used the immunoSEQ multiplex PCR assay. TCRdb provides this immuneACCESS table in a form limited to in-frame rearrangements. Some clones are lacking; in checked studies, under half of them reflect an unresolved V gene, and why the rest are absent is not known. The sample data list tens of thousands of clones, and 80% to 95% of these were observed just once. The ten top clones hold 0.7% to 0.85% of the sample. Sequencing used CD4+ effector T cells (CD127+, CD25-, CD137-, CD154-) from PBMCs; culture status not recorded. Receptors originate from a human donor in good health.

This clone was counted a single time. The chain couples TRBV18 to TRBJ1-5; D not resolved. Trimming stripped 3 bases from V and 5 bases from J, with 8 bases between. The CDR3 length is 13 residues. CDR1 and CDR2 (germline): KGHSH, LQKENI. CDR3 nucleotides: TGTGCCAGCTCACCTCGGACCGATCAGCCCCAGCATTTT. As protein: CASSPRTDQPQHF.

This chain joins TRBV7-2 and TRBJ2-3; 14 nucleotides align to TRBD2. The CDR3 covers 18 residues. Trimming took 4 bases from V and 6 from J; bases not matched to a gene: 12. Germline V lookup: CDR1 SGHTA, CDR2 FQGNSA. CDR3: CASSSAGLAGAEGDTQYF. In DNA form, the CDR3 reads TGTGCCAGCAGCTCGGCGGGACTAGCGGGGGCCGAGGGGGATACGCAGTATTTT.

This clone was seen a single time. The chain is built from TRBV5-1 and TRBJ1-1; D remains ambiguous. V lost 1 base, J lost 1 base, and 8 bases lay in between. The CDR3 runs to 14 residues. Germline CDR1 SGHRS, CDR2 YFSETQ. As DNA, the CDR3 is TGCGCCAGCAGCTTGCGGGCGGAGAACACTGAAGCTTTCTTT. It yields the protein CASSLRAENTEAFF.

The J gene is TRBJ1-2, the V gene TRBV2; 7 nucleotides align to TRBD1. With 6 bases clipped from V and 4 bases from J, the junction kept 2 bases outside the gene matches. The germline V gene has CDR1 SNHLY and CDR2 FYNNEI. The CDR3 contains 12 residues. CDR3 protein: CASRTGSYGYTF. The CDR3, as DNA: TGTGCCAGCAGGACAGGGTCCTATGGCTACACCTTC.

This chain links TRBV7-2 with TRBJ2-3, with 10 bases identical to TRBD2. CDR1 SGHTA and CDR2 FQGNSA come from the germline V gene. With 1 base clipped from V and 3 bases from J, the junction kept 4 bases outside the gene matches. The length of the CDR3 is 16 residues. CDR3 residues: CASSLVVAGGTDTQYF. The CDR3 DNA reads as TGTGCCAGCAGCTTAGTGGTAGCGGGGGGAACAGATACGCAGTATTTT.

This chain links TRBV9 with TRBJ1-4; D is possibly TRBD1 (6 bases). V was shortened by 4 bases and J by 8 bases, with 15 bases between the two germline ends. The germline V gene has CDR1 SGDLS and CDR2 YYNGEE. The CDR3 runs to 14 residues. This CDR3 reads CASSPRRGGEKLFF. The DNA for the CDR3 is TGTGCCAGCAGCCCACGCAGGGGTGGGGAAAAACTGTTTTTT.

The chain carries TRBV5-4 and TRBJ2-3; TRBD2 aligns across 8 bases. Germline loops: CDR1 SGHNT, CDR2 YYREEE (reference sequence). There are 16 residues in the CDR3. V was pared by 5 bases and J by 2 bases, with 10 bases of the junction left unmatched. The CDR3 sequence is CASRRPGGQVTDTQYF. The CDR3 nucleotides are TGTGCCAGCAGACGACCGGGGGGGCAGGTCACAGATACGCAGTATTTT.

The genes are TRBV10-3 and TRBJ2-2; D is possibly TRBD1 (5 bases). Trimming stripped 5 bases from V and 1 base from J, with 8 bases between. CDR3 size: 14 residues. CDR1 and CDR2 (germline): ENHRY, SYGVKD. The CDR3 here is CAISMGRNTGELFF. The CDR3 coding sequence is TGTGCCATCAGTATGGGGCGGAACACCGGGGAGCTGTTTTTT.

The chain has TRBV19 and TRBJ1-5, with D possibly being TRBD1 (5 bases). This CDR3 is 16 amino acids long. Looked up from germline, CDR1 is LNHDA and CDR2 is SQIVND (reference sequence). V lost 1 base to trimming and J lost 0 bases, with 10 bases between them. The CDR3 loop is CASSIVGANSNQPQHF. The DNA of the CDR3 is TGTGCCAGTAGTATAGTAGGGGCCAATAGCAATCAGCCCCAGCATTTT.

This clone was detected only once. The chain couples TRBV19 to TRBJ1-2, with 7 bases lining up with TRBD1. The germline V gene has CDR1 LNHDA and CDR2 SQIVND (reference sequence). This CDR3 spans 13 amino acids. Trimming took 2 bases from V and 4 from J; bases not matched to a gene: 1. The CDR3 DNA reads TGTGCCAGTAGTATACAGGGGGTCTATGGCTACACCTTC. This sequence encodes CASSIQGVYGYTF.

The table lists this clone with a count of one. The chain is built from TRBV15 and TRBJ2-7; 11 bases are a match to TRBD1. The CDR3 has 15 amino acids. The J segment lost 2 bases and the V segment lost 3 bases, leaving 3 bases of the junction unmatched. Germline V gene sequence: CDR1 LNHNV, CDR2 YYDKDF (reference sequence). CDR3 sequence reads: CATSSRDRGTYEQYF. The DNA for the CDR3 is TGTGCCACCAGCAGCCGGGACAGGGGGACCTACGAGCAGTACTTC. Using reference TRBV15 and TRBJ2-7 for the parts outside the CDR3, the full variable domain is DAMVIQNPRYQVTQFGKPVTLSCSQTLNHNVMYWYQQKSSQAPKLLFHYYDKDFNNEADTPDNFQSRRPNTSFCFLDIRSPGLGDTAMYLCATSSRDRGTYEQYFGPGTRLTVT.

The J gene is TRBJ1-5, the V gene TRBV7-9; a weak D match, TRBD1 (5 bases). Per germline, CDR1 SEHNR and CDR2 FQNEAQ (reference sequence). The germline V and J ends were trimmed by 5 bases and 4 bases, with 12 bases remaining between them. The CDR3 totals 14 residues. CDR3 in DNA: TGTGCCAGCAGCCCTGTGGGGCCGAATCAGCCCCAGCATTTT. The encoded protein is CASSPVGPNQPQHF.

This rearrangement joins TRBV30 to TRBJ1-6; D remains ambiguous. CDR3 length equals 14 residues. Germline values: CDR1 GTSNPN, CDR2 SVGIG (reference sequence). V was trimmed by 0 bases and J by 10 bases, leaving 13 bases between them. The CDR3 region has the DNA TGTGCCTGGAGTGTTTCCGCCGCCGACTCACCCCTCCACTTT. Translation gives CAWSVSAADSPLHF. Complete variable domain (other parts from reference TRBV30 and TRBJ1-6): SQTIHQWPATLVQPVGSPLSLECTVEGTSNPNLYWYRQAAGRGLQLLFYSVGIGQISSEVPQNLSASRPQDRQFILSSKKLLLSDSGFYLCAWSVSAADSPLHFGNGTRLTVT.

The rearrangement joins TRBV5-8 to TRBJ2-3, with TRBD1 matching 7 bases. This CDR3 is built from 15 residues. The junction had 6 bases not matched to a gene; V was cut back by 0 bases and J by 5 bases. Germline values: CDR1 SGHTS, CDR2 YDEGEE. CDR3 DNA sequence: TGTGCCAGCAGCTTGGCCGGGACAGCAATAGATACGCAGTATTTT. It encodes CASSLAGTAIDTQYF.

The chain recombines TRBV7-8 with TRBJ2-1, with TRBD2 matching 7 bases. This CDR3 is built from 16 residues. Germline CDR1 SGHVS, CDR2 FQNEAQ. V lost 3 bases, J lost 2 bases, and 7 bases stayed unmatched. For the CDR3, the DNA is TGTGCCAGCAGCTTTCGCGCGGGAGAACCCTACAATGAGCAGTTCTTC. Protein product: CASSFRAGEPYNEQFF.

The chain uses TRBV6-6 and TRBJ2-7; D is uncertain. V gave up 5 bases and J gave up 4 bases, with 6 bases separating them. The CDR3 has 11 amino acids. Germline lookup yields CDR1 MNHNY and CDR2 SVGAGI (reference sequence). CDR3 coding DNA: TGTGCCAGCAGTGACCCTTACGAGCAGTACGTC. It encodes CASSDPYEQYV.

The count of this clone is one. This chain links TRBV11-3 with TRBJ2-5; 12 positions agree with TRBD1. With the DNA end fitting TRBJ2-7 better, the J assignment may be wrong. In germline, CDR1 is SGHNT, CDR2 YENEEA. The CDR3 has 15 amino acids. The CDR3 spells CASSPLGQGASEQYF. The CDR3 nucleotides are TGTGCCAGCAGCCCGCTGGGACAGGGGGCGTCCGAGCAGTACTTC.

This chain connects TRBV28 to TRBJ1-2, with 7 bases aligning to TRBD1. Germline V gene lookup returns CDR1 MDHEN and CDR2 SYDVKM. This CDR3 is 16 amino acids long. V dropped 3 bases and J dropped 5; count of bases not matched to a gene: 12. The DNA of the CDR3 is TGTGCCAGCAGTTTCAGGGTTAAGGGGGCTAGGTATGGCTACACCTTC. Encoded protein: CASSFRVKGARYGYTF.

This chain joins TRBV27 and TRBJ2-7, with D perhaps matching TRBD2 (6 bases). The CDR3 consists of 14 residues. Germline-derived CDR1 and CDR2 are MNHEY and SMNVEV (reference sequence). V gave up 4 bases and J gave up 2 bases, with 12 bases separating them. CDR3 amino acids: CASSSAGLPYEQYV. CDR3 in DNA: TGTGCCAGCAGTTCCGCGGGACTTCCCTACGAGCAGTACGTC.

This clone was seen only once. The V gene is TRBV29-1, the J gene TRBJ1-1, with a weak D call TRBD1 (5 bases). Germline lookup yields CDR1 SQVTM and CDR2 ANQGSEA. This CDR3 has 17 residues. The germline V and J ends were trimmed by 7 bases and 3 bases, with 27 bases remaining between them. The CDR3 DNA reads TGCAGCGCCGATAGACGGGGCGACTATCGTACATACACTGAAGCTTTCTTT. Translation gives CSADRRGDYRTYTEAFF.

This clone was found once. The CDR3 DNA reads as TGTGCCAGCAGTGAATTCGGGGGGGAAAATCAGCCCCAGCATTTT. Amino acid sequence: CASSEFGGENQPQHF. The chain has TRBV25-1 and TRBJ1-5; TRBD1 is a possible D gene (5 bases). This CDR3 contains 15 residues. V lost 1 base to trimming and J lost 4 bases, with 11 bases between them. CDR1 and CDR2 (germline): MGHDK, SYGVNS.

This chain uses TRBV11-3 with TRBJ2-1, with TRBD2 matching over 8 bases. This CDR3 has 14 residues. Germline values: CDR1 SGHNT, CDR2 YENEEA. V lost 4 bases, J lost 9 bases, and 8 bases stayed unmatched. The CDR3 DNA reads as TGTGCCAGCAGCTCAAGGACTAGCCGGGGTGAGCAGTTCTTC. Translated, it gives CASSSRTSRGEQFF.

CDR3 in amino acids: CASSFSQGRAYGYTF. The CDR3 DNA reads TGCGCCAGCAGCTTTTCTCAGGGGAGAGCCTATGGCTACACCTTC. The chain recombines TRBV5-1 with TRBJ1-2; D is perhaps TRBD1 (6 bases). This CDR3 spans 15 amino acids. Trimming shortened V by 2 bases and J by 4 bases, and 15 bases separated the two germline ends. Germline lookup yields CDR1 SGHRS and CDR2 YFSETQ.

The chain has TRBV5-5 and TRBJ2-7, with D possibly TRBD1 on 6 matching bases. The CDR3 runs 15 residues. Per the germline V gene, CDR1 is SGHKS and CDR2 is YYEKEE (reference sequence). V dropped 1 base and J dropped 3 bases, with 14 bases sitting between them. The CDR3 nucleotides read TGTGCCAGCAGCTTGTGGACAGTCCGATTCTACGAGCAGTACTTC. Its protein product is CASSLWTVRFYEQYF.

This rearrangement joins TRBV11-2 to TRBJ2-3; D is uncertain. Germline V lookup: CDR1 SGHAT, CDR2 FQNNGV. V was clipped by 0 bases and J by 1 base, with 8 bases between them. The CDR3 runs 15 residues. CDR3 sequence (DNA): TGTGCCAGCAGCTTAGATCCCGCGGGCACAGATACGCAGTATTTT. Translated, it gives CASSLDPAGTDTQYF.